These 7 T cell receptor beta chains came from one sample sequenced in a study of blood T cell repertoires in COVID-19. Using immunoSEQ multiplex PCR, the repertoire was profiled, and TCRdb retains in-frame clones only, with some absent. Here the sample spans around 260,000 clones, roughly 89% being singletons. The sample comprised peripheral blood. These receptors were taken from a man aged 30 to 39 with acute or convalescent COVID-19.

The chain has TRBV6-5 and TRBJ2-7; 10 bases align to TRBD1. Trimming took 8 bases from V and 2 from J; bases not matched to a gene: 9. Per the germline V gene, CDR1 is MNHEY and CDR2 is SVGAGI. The CDR3 is made up of 15 amino acids. CDR3 nucleotides: TGTGCCAGCTTATGGACAGGGGGGATACCCTACGAGCAGTACTTC. Its protein product is CASLWTGGIPYEQYF.

V gene TRBV5-1 combines with J gene TRBJ1-1; D may be TRBD1 (6 bases). The V and J ends lost 2 bases and 5 bases respectively, with 16 bases between them. The CDR3 is 15 residues long. Germline V gene data show CDR1 as SGHRS and CDR2 as YFSETQ. The CDR3 nucleotides are TGCGCCAGCAGCTTAACCTCAGGGGTTCCGACTGAAGCTTTCTTT. This sequence encodes CASSLTSGVPTEAFF.

J is TRBJ2-2 and V is TRBV6-6; perhaps TRBD1 as D (6 bases). Germline assignment: CDR1 MNHNY and CDR2 SVGAGI (reference sequence). Trimming removed 6 bases from V and 6 bases from J, with 14 bases in between. The CDR3 length is 14 residues. CDR3 bases: TGTGCCAGCAGGCTGACAGGCCTAGCCGGGGAGCTGTTTTTT. Translating it yields CASRLTGLAGELFF.

The chain links TRBV28 to TRBJ2-3; unclear D gene. The CDR3 is 12 amino acids. Germline V CDR1 and CDR2: MDHEN, SYDVKM. The ends were cut back, 5 bases at V and 5 bases at J, with 8 bases in the middle. CDR3 amino acids: CASSKRGDTQYF. The CDR3 DNA follows: TGTGCCAGCAGTAAAAGAGGAGATACGCAGTATTTT.

The CDR3 DNA is TGTGCCTGGGACAGGGGACAGGGCGCGAACACTGAAGCTTTCTTT. It encodes CAWDRGQGANTEAFF. V is TRBV30 and J is TRBJ1-1; 9 bases agree with TRBD1. V shed 5 bases, J shed 1 base, and the junction held 8 bases outside the gene matches. The CDR3 covers 15 residues. Per the germline V gene, CDR1 is GTSNPN and CDR2 is SVGIG (reference sequence).

The rearrangement links TRBV19 to TRBJ2-7, with 8 bases identical to TRBD1. There are 16 residues in the CDR3. V trimming: 1 base; J trimming: 2 bases; junction bases outside the gene matches: 7. The germline CDR1 and CDR2 sequences are LNHDA and SQIVND (reference sequence). The CDR3 is CASSIGSGTGPYEQYF. As DNA, the CDR3 is TGTGCCAGTAGTATAGGCTCCGGGACAGGCCCCTACGAGCAGTACTTC.

This clone appeared a single time. The genes are TRBV20-1 and TRBJ2-7; a weak D match, TRBD2 (5 bases). This CDR3 is 14 amino acids long. Looked up from germline, CDR1 is DFQATT and CDR2 is SNEGSKA (reference sequence). V shed 3 bases and J shed 2 bases, with 14 bases lying between them. The CDR3 DNA reads TGCAGTGCTAGTGTTCCGGGAACCACCTACGAGCAGTACTTC. Its translation: CSASVPGTTYEQYF.